Shown below are 11 T cell receptor beta chains from a single sample sequenced in a study of T cell repertoires in cytomegalovirus infection. MiXCR, run by TCRdb on the reads, gives a single entry per CDR3 protein. The sample holds some 350,000 distinct CDR3 sequences, roughly 18% seen once. Sequencing input: PBMCs. The receptors were sampled from a human donor in good health (CMV status not recorded). Some clones in this sample may be carry-over from other donors' samples.

This clonotype was counted many times. The CDR3 bases are TGTGCCAGCAGCCCGACTAGCGGGAGAACCGGGGAGCTGTTTTTT. Its translation is CASSPTSGRTGELFF. V usage is TRBV7-8 and J usage is TRBJ2-2; 12 bases are a match to TRBD2. CDR3 length: 15 amino acids. V was clipped by 5 bases and J by 5 bases; unmatched bases: 3. Per germline, CDR1 SGHVS and CDR2 FQNEAQ.

This clonotype was picked up a small number of times. The chain carries TRBV28 and TRBJ2-5, with 8 bases aligning to TRBD1. CDR3 length equals 17 residues. V trimming: 6 bases; J trimming: 0 bases; junction bases outside the gene matches: 12. Germline V CDR1 and CDR2: MDHEN, SYDVKM. CDR3 nucleotide sequence: TGTGCCAGCAGCCCCGGGCCCGGGACAGGAAACCAAGAGACCCAGTACTTC. Protein: CASSPGPGTGNQETQYF.

This sequence joins TRBV5-4 and TRBJ2-3, with unresolved D. CDR1 and CDR2 (germline): SGHNT, YYREEE (reference sequence). V lost 3 bases and J lost 6, with 8 bases in between. The CDR3 runs to 12 residues. The CDR3 reads CASSSFMDTQYF. The CDR3 nucleotides are TGTGCCAGCAGCTCGTTTATGGATACGCAGTATTTT.

The chain carries TRBV12-3 or TRBV12-4 and TRBJ2-1; D not certain. The length of the CDR3 is 12 residues. Trimming took 6 bases from V and 8 from J, leaving 11 bases between them. In DNA form, the CDR3 reads TGTGCCAGCAGCGAGTCAGGTTATGAGCAGTTCTTC. This translates into CASSESGYEQFF.

The chain is built from TRBV6-5 and TRBJ2-7, with 8 bases that match TRBD2. The CDR3 has 16 residues. Germline CDR1 MNHEY, CDR2 SVGAGI. The J segment lost 4 bases and the V segment lost 2 bases, leaving 10 bases of the junction unmatched. The CDR3 spells CASSYVGGGTSYEQYF. The DNA for the CDR3 is TGTGCCAGCAGTTACGTTGGCGGGGGGACGTCGTACGAGCAGTACTTC.

The V call is TRBV15, the J call TRBJ1-1; unclear D gene. The CDR3 covers 12 residues. Deletions cut 1 base from V and 3 bases from J, with 3 bases between. Germline assignment: CDR1 LNHNV and CDR2 YYDKDF (reference sequence). The CDR3 DNA follows: TGTGCCACCAGCAGAGGGGACACTGAAGCTTTCTTT. Translation gives CATSRGDTEAFF.

In the case of this clonotype: One junction end does not reproduce the germline sequence, and a read error may be involved. In nucleotides, the CDR3 is TGTGCCAGCATCAGGGACCGAGATTCATCCCTCCACTTT. Encoded protein: CASIRDRDSSLHF. The chain couples TRBV6-6 to TRBJ1-6; a weak D match, TRBD1 (5 bases). The CDR3 has 13 residues. Germline assignment: CDR1 MNHNY and CDR2 SVGAGI (reference sequence).

This clonotype was seen many times. This chain connects TRBV7-2 to TRBJ2-1, with 11 bases aligning to TRBD2. Germline V CDR1 and CDR2: SGHTA, FQGNSA. The CDR3 contains 15 residues. Unmatched junction bases numbered 2, after V lost 1 base and J lost 6 bases. CDR3 amino acids: CASSLVGTSGNEQFF. CDR3 bases: TGTGCCAGCAGCTTAGTTGGGACTAGCGGCAATGAGCAGTTCTTC.

This clonotype was detected a few times. This sequence joins TRBV4-1 and TRBJ2-1; 7 bases line up with TRBD1. Germline V gene data show CDR1 as MGHRA and CDR2 as YSYEKL. J gave up 3 bases and V 3 bases, and 5 bases lay outside the gene matches. The CDR3 length is 15 residues. The CDR3 is CASSHPRQGYNEQFF. The CDR3 DNA is TGCGCCAGCAGCCACCCCAGACAGGGCTACAATGAGCAGTTCTTC.

This clonotype was detected many times. This chain connects TRBV7-2 to TRBJ1-4; 7 bases agree with TRBD1. Losses at the gene ends were 1 base for V and 6 bases for J; bases not matched to a gene: 2. This CDR3 has 14 amino acids. Per germline, CDR1 SGHTA and CDR2 FQGNSA. In DNA form, the CDR3 reads TGTGCCAGCAGCTTAGACAGGGGTGATGAAAAACTGTTTTTT. This encodes CASSLDRGDEKLFF.

This clonotype showed up many times. The chain recombines TRBV7-6 with TRBJ2-3; D might be TRBD1 or TRBD2, each matching 5 bases. V shed 0 bases and J shed 1 base, with 14 bases lying between them. The CDR3 loop spans 17 amino acids. Germline-derived CDR1 and CDR2 are SGHVS and FNYEAQ. The DNA for the CDR3 is TGTGCCAGCAGCTTAGCGCTTGGGACGGACCGCACAGATACGCAGTATTTT. Protein sequence: CASSLALGTDRTDTQYF.